Reported below is one TCR beta chain. What it binds is unknown. Trimming left V 4 bases short and J 6 bases short, with 13 bases between. This CDR3 region has 12 residues. CDR1 is SQVTM and CDR2 is ANQGSEA in the germline V gene. This record belongs to a study of cytotoxic CD8 clonotypes in ibrutinib-treated CLL. At the level of the study: Mean productive templates were around 260,000; mean productive rearrangements were about 90,000. The study, taken as a whole, reports: Public clonotypes, an uncommon group, contracted or remained stable on treatment.

Depth targeted 1 in 200,000 to 1 in 1 million T cells, averaging around 10x coverage per clonotype. Data came from immunoSEQ multiplex PCR; TCRdb stores just in-frame clones and leaves some out. The data show approximately 280,000 clones, about 72% seen once. This chain connects TRBV29-1 to TRBJ2-7, with D uncertain. The sequenced sample was PBMCs, obtained at disease progression, from a patient treated with ibrutinib. The receptor comes from a human donor with chronic lymphocytic leukemia. CDR3 protein: CSVAADSTEQYF. CDR3 coding DNA: TGCAGCGTTGCAGCAGATTCCACCGAGCAGTACTTC.